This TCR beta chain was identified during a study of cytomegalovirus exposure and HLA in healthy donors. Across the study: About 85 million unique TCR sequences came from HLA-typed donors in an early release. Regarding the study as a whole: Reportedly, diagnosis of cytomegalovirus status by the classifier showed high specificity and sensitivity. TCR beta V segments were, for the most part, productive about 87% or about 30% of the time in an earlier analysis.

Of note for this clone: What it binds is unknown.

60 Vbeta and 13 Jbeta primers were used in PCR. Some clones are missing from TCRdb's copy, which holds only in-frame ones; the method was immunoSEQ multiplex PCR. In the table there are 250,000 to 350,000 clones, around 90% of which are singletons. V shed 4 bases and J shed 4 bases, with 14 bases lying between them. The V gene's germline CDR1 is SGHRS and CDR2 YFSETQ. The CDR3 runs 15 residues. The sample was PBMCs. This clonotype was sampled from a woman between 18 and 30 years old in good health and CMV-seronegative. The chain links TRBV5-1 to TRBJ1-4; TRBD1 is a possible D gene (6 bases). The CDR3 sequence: CASSEGTTNNEKLFF. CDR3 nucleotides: TGCGCCAGCAGCGAAGGGACAACAAATAATGAAAAACTGTTTTTT.